The sequence of this T cell receptor (beta chain) was determined in a study of CD8 T cells in ankylosing spondylitis. Study-wide results and caveats: Reactive arthritis synovial fluid and blood previously showed some of these motif variants. CD8+ cells made up the disease-linked clones, which were relatively rare in peripheral blood.

Germline values: CDR1 MNHEY, CDR2 SMNVEV (reference sequence). The junction had 9 bases not matched to a gene; V was cut back by 5 bases and J by 2 bases. This CDR3 spans 15 amino acids. This clonotype was counted many times. Its antigen is not known. TCRdb reprocessed the 5' RACE reads via MiXCR and lists one record per CDR3 protein. Among 180,000 or so distinct CDR3 sequences, approximately 10% were seen once, and the ten largest hold about 27%. The chain joins TRBV27 to TRBJ2-7; the match to TRBD1 covers 7 bases. The clonotype comes from a male donor with ankylosing spondylitis or in good health (not recorded which). The sequencing input was blood, either unsorted or a sorted T cell fraction (not recorded which). In nucleotides, the CDR3 is TGTGCCAGCAGTCTGATCCTGGGACAGCCCTACGAGCAGTACTTC. Translating it yields CASSLILGQPYEQYF.